The 8 T cell receptor beta chains listed next were all sequenced from one sample in a study of shared clonotypes between healthy human individuals. Measured with immunoSEQ multiplex PCR; TCRdb has only the in-frame clones, and not every one. The repertoire holds around 700,000 clones, with about 78% as singletons. Sequencing was done on a sample of memory CD4+ T cells sorted from blood. The subset here: CD45RA-negative fraction. Every receptor here comes from a woman younger than 45 in good health.

The chain joins TRBV18 to TRBJ1-2; D is ambiguous. Germline V lookup: CDR1 KGHSH, CDR2 LQKENI. Trimming took 2 bases from V and 4 from J, leaving 8 bases between them. This CDR3 is 13 amino acids long. The CDR3 nucleotides are TGTGCCAGCTCACCAGACTCCCCCTATGGCTACACCTTC. The encoded protein is CASSPDSPYGYTF. Variable domain in full (rest from reference TRBV18 and TRBJ1-2): NAGVMQNPRHLVRRRGQEARLRCSPMKGHSHVYWYRQLPEEGLKFMVYLQKENIIDESGMPKERFSAEFPKEGPSILRIQQVVRGDSAAYFCASSPDSPYGYTFGSGTRLTVV.

This rearrangement joins TRBV11-2 to TRBJ2-2; D gene ambiguous. Between the trimmed V and J ends, which lost 1 base and 5 bases, there was a span of 11 bases. The CDR3 loop spans 15 amino acids. In germline, CDR1 is SGHAT, CDR2 FQNNGV. CDR3 sequence reads: CASSLATPRTGELFF. CDR3 sequence (DNA): TGTGCCAGCAGCTTAGCGACACCCAGAACCGGGGAGCTGTTTTTT.

V and J are TRBV28 and TRBJ1-2, with D perhaps TRBD1 (5 bases). This CDR3 comprises 12 residues. Germline assignment: CDR1 MDHEN and CDR2 SYDVKM. The ends were cut back, 3 bases at V and 8 bases at J, with 10 bases in the middle. Here the CDR3 DNA reads TGTGCCAGCAGTTTGGGTCCAGGGGGCTACACCTTC. This encodes CASSLGPGGYTF.

V is TRBV18 and J is TRBJ2-1; D gene unclear. Germline assignment: CDR1 KGHSH and CDR2 LQKENI. The CDR3 contains 17 residues. V was cut by 1 base and J by 3 bases, with 16 bases left in between. The CDR3, as DNA: TGTGCCAGCTCACCACAATCAGCGAGTCTTGACTACAATGAGCAGTTCTTC. Translation gives CASSPQSASLDYNEQFF.

This clone has a single count. This chain links TRBV28 with TRBJ2-7, with 9 nucleotides matching TRBD1. V shed 6 bases and J 3 bases; nucleotides not matched to a gene: 3. The CDR3 runs 13 residues. Germline-derived CDR1 and CDR2 are MDHEN and SYDVKM. CDR3 region: CASRRQGVYEQYF. The CDR3 DNA follows: TGTGCCAGCAGGAGACAGGGGGTCTACGAGCAGTACTTC.

The V gene is TRBV5-4, the J gene TRBJ1-2; D uncertain. This CDR3 contains 13 residues. Germline values: CDR1 SGHNT, CDR2 YYREEE (reference sequence). The ends were cut back, 0 bases at V and 6 bases at J, with 9 bases in the middle. CDR3 bases: TGTGCCAGCAGCTTGGAAAACAGCGATGGCTACACCTTC. Its translation: CASSLENSDGYTF.

This clone was counted a single time. This chain connects TRBV19 to TRBJ1-1; D remains ambiguous. CDR3 length: 12 amino acids. The germline V and J ends were trimmed by 8 bases and 7 bases, with 14 bases remaining between them. Germline V gene lookup returns CDR1 LNHDA and CDR2 SQIVND (reference sequence). The CDR3 spells CASGLGGYEAFF. CDR3 coding DNA: TGTGCCAGTGGCCTAGGAGGGTATGAAGCTTTCTTT.

The chain recombines TRBV10-3 with TRBJ2-5; 9 bases agree with TRBD1. The CDR3 consists of 16 residues. Germline CDR1 ENHRY, CDR2 SYGVKD. After removal of 0 bases from V and 5 bases from J, the junction contained 7 bases not matched to a gene. The CDR3 loop reads CAISESTGGILETQYF. In DNA form, the CDR3 reads TGTGCCATCAGTGAGTCTACAGGGGGCATATTGGAGACCCAGTACTTC.